This record looks at one T cell receptor (beta chain) sequence and its context. The data belong to a study of blood T cell repertoires in COVID-19. Overall study context: Collection of acute and convalescent COVID-19 samples took place in the United States, Italy and Spain. PBMCs, B-cell-depleted T cells, or T cells provided the cDNA or gDNA that made up the material.

The V and J ends lost 6 bases and 1 base, in that order; junction bases with no gene match: 6. This CDR3 is built from 17 residues. Germline V gives CDR1 LNHDA, CDR2 SQIVND (reference sequence). The Seattle patients, enrolled during active infection, were followed longitudinally. Source study methods: Scientists estimated how many nucleated cells there were by amplifying reference gene primers. This table comes from immunoSEQ multiplex PCR, and its TCRdb copy is limited to in-frame clones, with some not included. The V and J calls and the clone size are those of that table, but D and trimming were determined from the DNA. This table holds under 250,000 clones, around 88% found once.

Sequenced: peripheral blood. The TCR originated in a woman in her 30s with COVID-19, enrolled during active disease. The chain uses TRBV19 and TRBJ2-6, with 10 bases fitting TRBD1. CDR3 nucleotides: TGTGCCAGTAGACACGGGACAGGGGCGTCTGGGGCCAACGTCCTGACTTTC. Its translation is CASRHGTGASGANVLTF.